This T cell receptor (beta chain) comes out of a study of blood T cell repertoires in COVID-19. The germline V gene encodes CDR1 MGHDK and CDR2 SYGVNS. The CDR3 loop spans 15 amino acids. V was trimmed by 3 bases and J by 2 bases, leaving 11 bases between them. Sequenced by immunoSEQ multiplex PCR; TCRdb stores in-frame clones only, minus some. In the table there are roughly 360,000 clones, roughly four fifths of which are singletons. Sequenced: PBMCs or T cells enriched from blood (not recorded which). The sequence was obtained from a woman aged 50 to 60 who had recovered from COVID-19. The genes are TRBV25-1 and TRBJ1-3; D perhaps matches TRBD1 (5 bases). In DNA form, the CDR3 reads TGTGCCAGCAGTGATTGGGGGGATACTGGAAACACCATATATTTT. Translated, it gives CASSDWGDTGNTIYF.